The rows below give T cell receptor beta chains drawn from one sample of a study of Ad26.COV2.S vaccination and SARS-CoV-2 variants. Measured with immunoSEQ multiplex PCR; TCRdb has only the in-frame clones, and not every one. The sample holds some 290,000 clones, just over 85% seen once. The sequenced sample was peripheral blood, obtained in a trial of Ad26.COV2.S vaccine versus placebo. The receptors shown here come from a person between 18 and 65 years old who received the Ad26.COV2.S COVID-19 vaccine or a placebo. Both conserved end residues are part of each CDR3. Fields, in order: clone size, D gene, V gene, J gene, CDR3 DNA, CDR3 protein. D genes are given only for firm matches. Clone sizes are given selectively: once, few, many, or a class where the clone is expanded.

abundance: -; d_gene: TRBD1; v_gene: TRBV7-9; j_gene: TRBJ2-7; CDR3nt: TGTGCCAGCAGCACCCGGGACAGGGTGGACGAGCAGTACTTC; CDR3aa: CASSTRDRVDEQYF
abundance: -; d_gene: TRBD2; v_gene: TRBV9; j_gene: TRBJ2-1; CDR3nt: TGTGCCAGCAGCGTCCTAGCGGACACCCCCCCCTACAATGAGCAGTTCTTC; CDR3aa: CASSVLADTPPYNEQFF
abundance: -; d_gene: -; v_gene: TRBV3-1/TRBV3-2; j_gene: TRBJ1-5; CDR3nt: TGTGCCAGCAGCCAAGGGAATATCAATCAGCCCCAGCATTTT; CDR3aa: CASSQGNINQPQHF
abundance: -; d_gene: TRBD2; v_gene: TRBV10-3; j_gene: TRBJ2-3; CDR3nt: TGTGCCATCAGTAGTTACGGGGGGGGCACAGATACGCAGTATTTT; CDR3aa: CAISSYGGGTDTQYF
abundance: -; d_gene: TRBD1; v_gene: TRBV25-1; j_gene: TRBJ2-7; CDR3nt: TGTGCCAGCAGCTGGACAGGGCCCTACGAGCAGTACTTC; CDR3aa: CASSWTGPYEQYF
abundance: once; d_gene: -; v_gene: TRBV9; j_gene: TRBJ2-3; CDR3nt: TGTGCCAGCAGCGTAGGAGGGGGGGCGGCAGATACGCAGTATTTT; CDR3aa: CASSVGGGAADTQYF
abundance: once; d_gene: -; v_gene: TRBV9; j_gene: TRBJ1-2; CDR3nt: TGTGCCAGCAGCGTAGCGGGGGGCCGAGGCTACACCTTC; CDR3aa: CASSVAGGRGYTF
abundance: -; d_gene: TRBD2; v_gene: TRBV18; j_gene: TRBJ2-5; CDR3nt: TGTGCCAGCTCACCGGGACTAGAGAATTGGGGGACCCAGTACTTC; CDR3aa: CASSPGLENWGTQYF
abundance: few; d_gene: -; v_gene: TRBV19; j_gene: TRBJ2-1; CDR3nt: TGTGCCAGTAGTCCAGGGTCAAGGGTTTTGCATGAGCAGTTCTTC; CDR3aa: CASSPGSRVLHEQFF
abundance: once; d_gene: -; v_gene: TRBV6-2/TRBV6-3; j_gene: TRBJ1-2; CDR3nt: TGTGCCAGCAGTTATCCCCTCTCGGGGGTCGGCTACACCTTC; CDR3aa: CASSYPLSGVGYTF
abundance: once; d_gene: -; v_gene: TRBV19; j_gene: TRBJ2-7; CDR3nt: TGTGCCAGTAGTACCCAGGGAACCTCCTACGAGCAGTACTTC; CDR3aa: CASSTQGTSYEQYF
abundance: -; d_gene: -; v_gene: TRBV7-2; j_gene: TRBJ1-5; CDR3nt: TGTGCCAGCAGACGGACAAATTTGGTTAATCAGCCCCAGCATTTT; CDR3aa: CASRRTNLVNQPQHF
abundance: -; d_gene: -; v_gene: TRBV18; j_gene: TRBJ1-2; CDR3nt: TGTGCCAGCTCACCGGAGGGGCCCGGGGGCTACACCTTC; CDR3aa: CASSPEGPGGYTF
abundance: -; d_gene: TRBD1; v_gene: TRBV11-2; j_gene: TRBJ1-6; CDR3nt: TGTGCCAGCAGTCACCTTACAGGGGACAATTCACCCCTCCACTTT; CDR3aa: CASSHLTGDNSPLHF
abundance: -; d_gene: TRBD2; v_gene: TRBV11-2; j_gene: TRBJ2-7; CDR3nt: TGTGCCAGCAGCATCACCATAGATACAGCGGGACCGTACTTC; CDR3aa: CASSITIDTAGPYF
abundance: few; d_gene: TRBD1; v_gene: TRBV6-5; j_gene: TRBJ2-7; CDR3nt: TGTGCCAGCAGTTACGCAGGAACAGGGGGATACGAGCAGTACTTC; CDR3aa: CASSYAGTGGYEQYF
abundance: -; d_gene: TRBD2; v_gene: TRBV25-1; j_gene: TRBJ2-1; CDR3nt: TGTGCCAGCAGTGAATGGGGGAGGGGCCAGCGTGAGCAGTTCTTC; CDR3aa: CASSEWGRGQREQFF
abundance: -; d_gene: TRBD1; v_gene: TRBV7-9; j_gene: TRBJ2-3; CDR3nt: TGTGCCAGCAGCTTAGGATTTAAACAGGGGGCGGTTGAAACGCAGTATTTT; CDR3aa: CASSLGFKQGAVETQYF
abundance: -; d_gene: -; v_gene: TRBV4-1; j_gene: TRBJ1-1; CDR3nt: TGCGCCAGCAGCCAAGGAGAATACAGGGACACTGAAGCTTTCTTT; CDR3aa: CASSQGEYRDTEAFF
abundance: -; d_gene: -; v_gene: TRBV27; j_gene: TRBJ1-1; CDR3nt: TGTGCCAGCAGTTTTGCGGGAGGGGGCACTGAAGCTTTCTTT; CDR3aa: CASSFAGGGTEAFF
abundance: -; d_gene: -; v_gene: TRBV28; j_gene: TRBJ1-6; CDR3nt: TGTGCCAGCAGTCAGAACCACAGGGTGGGGGGTTCACCCCTCCACTTT; CDR3aa: CASSQNHRVGGSPLHF
abundance: -; d_gene: -; v_gene: TRBV7-9; j_gene: TRBJ2-3; CDR3nt: TGTGCCAGCAGCTCCATGAGTCTGGGGGGAATTAAAGATACGCAGTATTTT; CDR3aa: CASSSMSLGGIKDTQYF
abundance: once; d_gene: -; v_gene: TRBV7-2; j_gene: TRBJ1-1; CDR3nt: TGTGCCAGCAGCTTAGACTGGGGTAGCACTGAAGCTTTCTTT; CDR3aa: CASSLDWGSTEAFF
abundance: -; d_gene: -; v_gene: TRBV19; j_gene: TRBJ1-5; CDR3nt: TGTGCCAGTAGTGGGGACACCTATAGCAATCAGCCCCAGCATTTT; CDR3aa: CASSGDTYSNQPQHF
abundance: once; d_gene: TRBD1; v_gene: TRBV30; j_gene: TRBJ1-3; CDR3nt: TGTGCCTGGACCGGGGACAGCCTCTCTGGAAACACCATATATTTT; CDR3aa: CAWTGDSLSGNTIYF
abundance: -; d_gene: -; v_gene: TRBV29-1; j_gene: TRBJ2-4; CDR3nt: TGCAGCGTTGGGGGGCAGGGTACGGCCAAAAACATTCAGTACTTC; CDR3aa: CSVGGQGTAKNIQYF
abundance: few; d_gene: TRBD2; v_gene: TRBV4-3; j_gene: TRBJ2-1; CDR3nt: TGCGCCAGCAGCCACGTGGGGACTAGCGGGGTCTACAATGAGCAGTTCTTC; CDR3aa: CASSHVGTSGVYNEQFF
abundance: -; d_gene: -; v_gene: TRBV6-1; j_gene: TRBJ2-2; CDR3nt: TGTGCCAGCAGTGAAGGTCGGTACACCGGGGAGCTGTTTTTT; CDR3aa: CASSEGRYTGELFF
abundance: -; d_gene: TRBD1; v_gene: TRBV7-2; j_gene: TRBJ1-6; CDR3nt: TGTGCCAGCAGCTTGGACAGGGGTATTAATTCACCCCTCCACTTT; CDR3aa: CASSLDRGINSPLHF
abundance: -; d_gene: -; v_gene: TRBV24-1; j_gene: TRBJ2-1; CDR3nt: TGTGCCACCAGTGATTCTGGGCAGGGGGGTCCCTACAATGAGCAGTTCTTC; CDR3aa: CATSDSGQGGPYNEQFF
abundance: -; d_gene: TRBD2; v_gene: TRBV19; j_gene: TRBJ2-3; CDR3nt: TGTGCCAGTAGTCCCCTCAGGGTGACGGGGGGGCGAACAGATACGCAGTATTTT; CDR3aa: CASSPLRVTGGRTDTQYF
abundance: -; d_gene: TRBD1; v_gene: TRBV7-8; j_gene: TRBJ1-2; CDR3nt: TGTGCCAGCAGCTTAACCGGGACAGGGAACTATGGCTACACCTTC; CDR3aa: CASSLTGTGNYGYTF
abundance: -; d_gene: -; v_gene: TRBV5-8; j_gene: TRBJ1-6; CDR3nt: TGTGCCAGCAGCTTATACCTGAGCTCCTATAATTCACCCCTCCACTTT; CDR3aa: CASSLYLSSYNSPLHF
abundance: -; d_gene: -; v_gene: TRBV30; j_gene: TRBJ2-6; CDR3nt: TGTGCCTGGAGTGTACTGGGCTCTGGGGCCAACGTCCTGACTTTC; CDR3aa: CAWSVLGSGANVLTF
abundance: -; d_gene: -; v_gene: TRBV20-1; j_gene: TRBJ1-2; CDR3nt: TGCAGTGTAGAAGGCTACACCTTC; CDR3aa: CSVEGYTF
abundance: -; d_gene: -; v_gene: TRBV4-2; j_gene: TRBJ2-7; CDR3nt: TGTGCCAGCAGCCAAGTAGGTTCAGGACGCCAGCAGTACTTC; CDR3aa: CASSQVGSGRQQYF
abundance: -; d_gene: TRBD1; v_gene: TRBV6-5; j_gene: TRBJ1-3; CDR3nt: TGTGCCAGCAGGCCGGGACAGGCTGGAAACACCATATATTTT; CDR3aa: CASRPGQAGNTIYF
abundance: -; d_gene: TRBD1; v_gene: TRBV30; j_gene: TRBJ1-2; CDR3nt: TGTGCCTGCAGATTTCAGGGGGCAAGGGGCTACACCTTC; CDR3aa: CACRFQGARGYTF
abundance: -; d_gene: TRBD1; v_gene: TRBV18; j_gene: TRBJ1-1; CDR3nt: TGTGCCAGCTCACCCGACAGGGTAAAAACTGAAGCTTTCTTT; CDR3aa: CASSPDRVKTEAFF
abundance: -; d_gene: -; v_gene: TRBV2; j_gene: TRBJ2-3; CDR3nt: TGTGCCAGCAGTCTAACCGGGACTAGCACAGATACGCAGTATTTT; CDR3aa: CASSLTGTSTDTQYF
abundance: few; d_gene: -; v_gene: TRBV29-1; j_gene: TRBJ1-1; CDR3nt: TGCAGCGTAGACAGAAGCATGAACACTGAAGCTTTCTTT; CDR3aa: CSVDRSMNTEAFF
abundance: -; d_gene: -; v_gene: TRBV3-1/TRBV3-2; j_gene: TRBJ2-7; CDR3nt: TGTGCCAGCAGCCAAGCCCTCGGCGAAGGCGAGCAGTACTTC; CDR3aa: CASSQALGEGEQYF
abundance: once; d_gene: TRBD1; v_gene: TRBV7-9; j_gene: TRBJ2-7; CDR3nt: TGTGCCAGCAGCCCCCGACAGGGGGCTGACGAGCAGTACTTC; CDR3aa: CASSPRQGADEQYF
abundance: few; d_gene: -; v_gene: TRBV6-6; j_gene: TRBJ1-6; CDR3nt: TGTGCCAGCAGTTACTCGGACCGGGCCCCACCCCTCCACTTT; CDR3aa: CASSYSDRAPPLHF
abundance: -; d_gene: -; v_gene: TRBV13; j_gene: TRBJ1-2; CDR3nt: TGTGCCAGCAGCCCACAGGGAAACTATGGCTACACCTTC; CDR3aa: CASSPQGNYGYTF
abundance: -; d_gene: -; v_gene: TRBV7-3; j_gene: TRBJ2-3; CDR3nt: TGTGCCAGCGGGCTCCTGGGGTCGGATACGCAGTATTTT; CDR3aa: CASGLLGSDTQYF
abundance: -; d_gene: -; v_gene: TRBV5-6; j_gene: TRBJ2-7; CDR3nt: TGTGCCAGCAGCCTACGGACTTCAGGGCAGTACTTC; CDR3aa: CASSLRTSGQYF